This T cell receptor beta chain was profiled in a study of T cells in Graves' hyperthyroidism and ophthalmopathy. Study-level points and caveats: The model anticipated ophthalmopathy a median approximately 6.6 months pre-onset. Also found in blood were most expanded thyroid clonotypes above 0.001.

Germline V lookup: CDR1 SGHRS, CDR2 YFSETQ. CDR3 length: 14 residues. V was cut by 4 bases and J by 2 bases, with 12 bases left in between. Hyperthyroidism was newly diagnosed in patients aged 18 to 65 (duration under 2 months). Amplification of TCR beta CDR3 regions was performed using RNA transcripts as template. The primer set for the first-round RT-PCR of the TCR CDR3 was HTBI. From the multiplex PCR reads, TCRdb called clonotypes with MiXCR, one entry per CDR3 protein. The sample carries hundreds of thousands of distinct CDR3 sequences, over 35% recorded once. In the case of this clonotype: What it recognizes is unknown.

The V call is TRBV5-1, the J call TRBJ1-1; a weak D match, TRBD1 (5 bases). This clonotype was obtained from a man between 18 and 29 years old with Graves' hyperthyroidism. Sequenced input: blood. CDR3 nucleotides: TGCGCCAGCAGCATTGGGGACTTTAACACTGAAGCTTTCTTT. Protein: CASSIGDFNTEAFF.